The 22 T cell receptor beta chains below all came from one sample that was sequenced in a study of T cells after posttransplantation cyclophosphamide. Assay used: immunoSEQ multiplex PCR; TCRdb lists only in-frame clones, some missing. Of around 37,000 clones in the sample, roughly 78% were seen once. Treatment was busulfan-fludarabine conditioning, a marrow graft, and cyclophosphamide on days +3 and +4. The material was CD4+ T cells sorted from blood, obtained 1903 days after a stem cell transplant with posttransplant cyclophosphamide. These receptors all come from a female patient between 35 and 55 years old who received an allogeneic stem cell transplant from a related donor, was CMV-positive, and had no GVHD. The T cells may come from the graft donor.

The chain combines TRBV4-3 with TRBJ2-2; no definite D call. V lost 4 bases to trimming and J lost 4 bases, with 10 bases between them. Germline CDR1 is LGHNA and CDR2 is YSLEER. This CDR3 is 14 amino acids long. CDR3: CASSPGSGTGELFF. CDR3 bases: TGCGCCAGCAGCCCCGGGTCGGGCACCGGGGAGCTGTTTTTT.

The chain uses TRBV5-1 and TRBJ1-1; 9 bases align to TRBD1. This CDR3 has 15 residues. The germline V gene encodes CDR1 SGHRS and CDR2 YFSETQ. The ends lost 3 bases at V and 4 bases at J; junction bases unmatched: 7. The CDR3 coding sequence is TGCGCCAGCAGCTCCGGGACAGGGTGGGGCACTGAAGCTTTCTTT. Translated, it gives CASSSGTGWGTEAFF.

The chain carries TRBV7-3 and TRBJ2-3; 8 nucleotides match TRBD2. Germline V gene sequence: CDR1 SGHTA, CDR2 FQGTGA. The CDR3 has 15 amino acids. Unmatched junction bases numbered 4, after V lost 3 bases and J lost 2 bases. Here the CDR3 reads CASSFRGGATDTQYF. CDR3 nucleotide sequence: TGTGCCAGCAGCTTCCGGGGGGGCGCCACAGATACGCAGTATTTT.

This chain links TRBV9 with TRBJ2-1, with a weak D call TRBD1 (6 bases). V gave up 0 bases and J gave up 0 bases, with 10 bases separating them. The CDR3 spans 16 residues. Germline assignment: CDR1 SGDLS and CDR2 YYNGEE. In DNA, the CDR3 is TGTGCCAGCAGCGTAGGAGGGGGTAGCTCCTACAATGAGCAGTTCTTC. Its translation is CASSVGGGSSYNEQFF.

In DNA form, the CDR3 reads TGTGCCAGCAGAAATCAGGGGAGCCGTGAAAAACTGTTTTTT. Translating it yields CASRNQGSREKLFF. This sequence joins TRBV6-5 and TRBJ1-4, with D perhaps TRBD1 (6 bases). The CDR3 runs to 14 residues. V was shortened by 6 bases and J by 7 bases, with 15 bases between the two germline ends. Looked up from germline, CDR1 is MNHEY and CDR2 is SVGAGI.

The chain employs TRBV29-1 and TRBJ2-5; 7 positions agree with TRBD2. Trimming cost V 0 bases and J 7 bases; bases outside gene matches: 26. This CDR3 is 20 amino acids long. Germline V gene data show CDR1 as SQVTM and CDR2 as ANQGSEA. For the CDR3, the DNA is TGCAGCGTTGAAGACTCATGGGAAATAAAAAAGCCGCTACCGGGGGGGACCCAGTACTTC. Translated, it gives CSVEDSWEIKKPLPGGTQYF.

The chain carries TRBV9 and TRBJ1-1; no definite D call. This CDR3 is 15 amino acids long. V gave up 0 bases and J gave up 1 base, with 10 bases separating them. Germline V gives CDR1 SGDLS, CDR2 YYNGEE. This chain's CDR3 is CASSVDPLQNTEAFF. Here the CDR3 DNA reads TGTGCCAGCAGCGTAGATCCGTTACAGAACACTGAAGCTTTCTTT.

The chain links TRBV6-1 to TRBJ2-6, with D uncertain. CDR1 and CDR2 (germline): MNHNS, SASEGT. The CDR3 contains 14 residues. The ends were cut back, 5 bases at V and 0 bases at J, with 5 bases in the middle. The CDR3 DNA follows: TGTGCCAGCAGTCCGTTCTCTGGGGCCAACGTCCTGACTTTC. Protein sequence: CASSPFSGANVLTF.

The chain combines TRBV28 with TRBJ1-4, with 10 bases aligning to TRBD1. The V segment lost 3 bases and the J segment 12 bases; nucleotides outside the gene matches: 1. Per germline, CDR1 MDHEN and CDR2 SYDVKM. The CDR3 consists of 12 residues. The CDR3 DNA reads TGTGCCAGCAGTTTCGGACAGGGGGAACTGTTTTTT. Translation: CASSFGQGELFF.

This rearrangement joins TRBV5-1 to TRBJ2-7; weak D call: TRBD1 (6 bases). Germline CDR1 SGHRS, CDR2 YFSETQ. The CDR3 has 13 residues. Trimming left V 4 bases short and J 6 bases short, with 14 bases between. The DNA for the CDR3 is TGCGCCAGCAGCGGACAACAGGGCAGCGAGCAGTACTTC. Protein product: CASSGQQGSEQYF.

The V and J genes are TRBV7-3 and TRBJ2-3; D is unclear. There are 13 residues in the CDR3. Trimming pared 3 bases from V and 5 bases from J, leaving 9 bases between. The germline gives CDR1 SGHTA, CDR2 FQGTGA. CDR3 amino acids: CASSFSFGDTQYF. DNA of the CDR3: TGTGCCAGCAGCTTCTCCTTCGGAGATACGCAGTATTTT.

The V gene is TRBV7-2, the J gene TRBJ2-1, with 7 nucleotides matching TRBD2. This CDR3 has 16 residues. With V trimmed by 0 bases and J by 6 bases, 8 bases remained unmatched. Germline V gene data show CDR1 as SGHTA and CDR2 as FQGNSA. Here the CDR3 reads CASSLARGTNLNEQFF. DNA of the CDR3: TGTGCCAGCAGCTTAGCGCGGGGGACTAACCTCAATGAGCAGTTCTTC.

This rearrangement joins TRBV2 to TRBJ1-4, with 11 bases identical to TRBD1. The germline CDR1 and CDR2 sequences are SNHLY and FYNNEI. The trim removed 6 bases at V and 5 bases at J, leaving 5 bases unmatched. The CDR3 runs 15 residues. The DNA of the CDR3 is TGTGCCAGCAGAGTAGGACAGGGGGCGAATGAAAAACTGTTTTTT. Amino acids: CASRVGQGANEKLFF.

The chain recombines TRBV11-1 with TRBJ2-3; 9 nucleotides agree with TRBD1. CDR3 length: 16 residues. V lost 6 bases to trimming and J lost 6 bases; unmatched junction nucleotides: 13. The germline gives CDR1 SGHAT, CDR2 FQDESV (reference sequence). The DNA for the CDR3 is TGTGCCAGCAGAAGAGACGGGACAGGGTTGGTTGATACGCAGTATTTT. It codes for CASRRDGTGLVDTQYF.

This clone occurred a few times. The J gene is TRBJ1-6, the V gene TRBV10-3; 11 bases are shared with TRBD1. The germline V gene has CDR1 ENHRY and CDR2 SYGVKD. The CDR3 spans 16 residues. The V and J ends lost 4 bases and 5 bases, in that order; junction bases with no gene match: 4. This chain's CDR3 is CAISGGQGANNSPLHF. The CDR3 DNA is TGTGCCATCAGTGGAGGACAGGGGGCCAATAATTCACCCCTCCACTTT.

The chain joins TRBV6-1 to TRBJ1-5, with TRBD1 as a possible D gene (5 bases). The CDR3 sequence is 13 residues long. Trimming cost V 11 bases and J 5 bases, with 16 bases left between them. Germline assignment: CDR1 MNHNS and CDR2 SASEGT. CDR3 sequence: CASQGQGHQPQHF. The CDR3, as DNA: TGTGCCTCCCAAGGGCAGGGCCATCAGCCCCAGCATTTT.

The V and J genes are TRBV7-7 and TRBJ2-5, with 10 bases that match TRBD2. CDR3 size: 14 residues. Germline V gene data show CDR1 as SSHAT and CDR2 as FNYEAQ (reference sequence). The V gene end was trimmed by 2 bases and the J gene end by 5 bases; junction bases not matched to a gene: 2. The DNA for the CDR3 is TGTGCCAGCAGCTTAATACTAGCGGGGGAGACCCAGTACTTC. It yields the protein CASSLILAGETQYF.

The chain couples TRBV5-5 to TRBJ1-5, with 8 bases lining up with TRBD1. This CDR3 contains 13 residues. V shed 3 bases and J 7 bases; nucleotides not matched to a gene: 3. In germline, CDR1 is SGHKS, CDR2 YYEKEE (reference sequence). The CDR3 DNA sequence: TGTGCCAGCAGCTCAGGGGGCGCACAGCCCCAGCATTTT. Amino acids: CASSSGGAQPQHF.

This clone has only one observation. For the CDR3, the DNA is TGTGCCAGTAGCCAGGGGGGACTGATTGGAGATACGCAGTATTTT. Its translation is CASSQGGLIGDTQYF. The rearrangement links TRBV19 to TRBJ2-3; D is perhaps TRBD1 (7 bases). V was pared by 6 bases and J by 5 bases, with 18 bases between. Germline V CDR1 and CDR2: LNHDA, SQIVND (reference sequence). The CDR3 is made up of 15 amino acids.

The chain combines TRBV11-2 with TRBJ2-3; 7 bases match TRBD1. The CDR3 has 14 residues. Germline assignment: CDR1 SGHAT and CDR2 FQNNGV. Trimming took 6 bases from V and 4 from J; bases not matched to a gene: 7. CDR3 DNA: TGTGCCAGCAGGCAACTACAGGGGCCAGATACGCAGTATTTT. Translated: CASRQLQGPDTQYF.

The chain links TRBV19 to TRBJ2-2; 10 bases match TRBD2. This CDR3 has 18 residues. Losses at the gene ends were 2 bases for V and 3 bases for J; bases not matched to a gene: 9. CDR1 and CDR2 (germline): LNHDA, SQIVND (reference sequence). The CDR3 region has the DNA TGTGCCAGTAGTATACACCGTAGGAGCGGGGGGGACACCGGGGAGCTGTTTTTT. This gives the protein CASSIHRRSGGDTGELFF. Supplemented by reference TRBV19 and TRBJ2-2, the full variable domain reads DGGITQSPKYLFRKEGQNVTLSCEQNLNHDAMYWYRQDPGQGLRLIYYSQIVNDFQKGDIAEGYSVSREKKESFPLTVTSAQKNPTAFYLCASSIHRRSGGDTGELFFGEGSRLTVL.

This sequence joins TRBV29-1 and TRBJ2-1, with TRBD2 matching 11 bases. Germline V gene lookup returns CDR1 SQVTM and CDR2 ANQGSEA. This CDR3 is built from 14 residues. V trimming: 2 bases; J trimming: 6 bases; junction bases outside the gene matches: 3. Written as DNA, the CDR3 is TGCAGCGTTGAAACTAGCGGGGGCCCCAATGAGCAGTTCTTC. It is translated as CSVETSGGPNEQFF.